The T cell receptor (beta chain) described here comes from a study of technical replicates of blood from several donors. Repertoires were generated with immunoSEQ multiplex PCR, while TCRdb's copy carries only in-frame clones and drops some. The sample gives roughly 40,000 clones, about 96% of which show up once; roughly 0.39% is in the top ten. The CDR3 is 11 residues long. In germline, CDR1 is MGHDK, CDR2 SYGVNS. V gave up 8 bases and J gave up 2 bases, with 7 bases separating them. Input material: T cells isolated from PBMCs. The receptor was derived from a human donor in good health. The chain uses TRBV25-1 and TRBJ2-7, with D tentatively TRBD1 (5 bases). The CDR3 DNA follows: TGTGCCAGCGGACACACCTACGAGCAGTACTTC. This translates into CASGHTYEQYF.